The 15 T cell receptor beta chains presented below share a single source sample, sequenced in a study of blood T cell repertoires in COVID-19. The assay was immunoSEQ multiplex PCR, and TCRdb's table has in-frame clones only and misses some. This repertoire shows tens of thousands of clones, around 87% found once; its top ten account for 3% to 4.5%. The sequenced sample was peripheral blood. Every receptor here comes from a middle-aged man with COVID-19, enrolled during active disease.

The CDR3 spells CASSLGDYGYTF. The CDR3 bases are TGCGCCAGCAGCTTAGGGGACTATGGCTACACCTTC. This chain joins TRBV5-1 and TRBJ1-2, with a weak D call TRBD1 (5 bases). CDR1 SGHRS and CDR2 YFSETQ come from the germline V gene. The V and J ends lost 2 bases and 3 bases respectively, with 5 bases between them. There are 12 residues in the CDR3. The full variable domain, its missing parts supplied by reference TRBV5-1 and TRBJ1-2, is KAGVTQTPRYLIKTRGQQVTLSCSPISGHRSVSWYQQTPGQGLQFLFEYFSETQRNKGNFPGRFSGRQFSNSRSEMNVSTLELGDSALYLCASSLGDYGYTFGSGTRLTVV.

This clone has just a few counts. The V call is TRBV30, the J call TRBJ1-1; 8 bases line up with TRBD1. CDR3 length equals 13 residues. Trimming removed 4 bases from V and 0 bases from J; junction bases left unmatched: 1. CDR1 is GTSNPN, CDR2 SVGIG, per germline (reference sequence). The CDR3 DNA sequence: TGTGCCTGGACGACAGGGGTGAACACTGAAGCTTTCTTT. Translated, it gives CAWTTGVNTEAFF.

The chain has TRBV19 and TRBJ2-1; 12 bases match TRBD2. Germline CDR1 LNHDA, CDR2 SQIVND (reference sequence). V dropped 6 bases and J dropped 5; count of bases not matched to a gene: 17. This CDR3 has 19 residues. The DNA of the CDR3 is TGTGCCAGTAGCGGACGGACTAGCGGGACTAGGTCTCGTAACAATGAGCAGTTCTTC. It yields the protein CASSGRTSGTRSRNNEQFF. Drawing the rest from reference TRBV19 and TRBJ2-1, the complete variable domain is DGGITQSPKYLFRKEGQNVTLSCEQNLNHDAMYWYRQDPGQGLRLIYYSQIVNDFQKGDIAEGYSVSREKKESFPLTVTSAQKNPTAFYLCASSGRTSGTRSRNNEQFFGPGTRLTVL.

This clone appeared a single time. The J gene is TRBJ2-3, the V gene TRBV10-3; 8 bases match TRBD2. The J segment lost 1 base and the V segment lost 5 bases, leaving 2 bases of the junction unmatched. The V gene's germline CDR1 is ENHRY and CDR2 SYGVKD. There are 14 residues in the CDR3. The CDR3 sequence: CAISTSGRTDTQYF. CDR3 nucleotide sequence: TGTGCCATCAGTACTAGCGGACGCACAGATACGCAGTATTTT.

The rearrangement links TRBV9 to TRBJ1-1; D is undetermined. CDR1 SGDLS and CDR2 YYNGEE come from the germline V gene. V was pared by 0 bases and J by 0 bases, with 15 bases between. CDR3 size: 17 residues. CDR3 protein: CASSVDGTLGVNTEAFF. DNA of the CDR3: TGTGCCAGCAGCGTAGATGGAACGTTGGGAGTGAACACTGAAGCTTTCTTT. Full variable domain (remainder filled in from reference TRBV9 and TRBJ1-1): DSGVTQTPKHLITATGQRVTLRCSPRSGDLSVYWYQQSLDQGLQFLIQYYNGEERAKGNILERFSAQQFPDLHSELNLSSLELGDSALYFCASSVDGTLGVNTEAFFGQGTRLTVV.

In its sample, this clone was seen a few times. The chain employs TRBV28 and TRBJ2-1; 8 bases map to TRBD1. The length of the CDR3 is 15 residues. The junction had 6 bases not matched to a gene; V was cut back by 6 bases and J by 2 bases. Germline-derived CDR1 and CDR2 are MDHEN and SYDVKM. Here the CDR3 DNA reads TGTGCCAGCAGGCGACAGGGGTCTCCCTACAATGAGCAGTTCTTC. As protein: CASRRQGSPYNEQFF.

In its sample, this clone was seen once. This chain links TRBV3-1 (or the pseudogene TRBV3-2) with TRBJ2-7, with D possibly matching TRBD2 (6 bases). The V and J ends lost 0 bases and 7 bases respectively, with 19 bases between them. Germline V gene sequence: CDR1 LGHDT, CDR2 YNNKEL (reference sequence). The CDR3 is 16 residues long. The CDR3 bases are TGTGCCAGCAGCCAAGAGGTGGGACTCCCCTCGGTGGAGCAGTACTTC. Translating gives CASSQEVGLPSVEQYF.

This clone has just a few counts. DNA for the CDR3: TGTGCCAGCAGCTTAAAGGCCAGGGGCAATAATTCACCCCTCCACTTT. Translated, it gives CASSLKARGNNSPLHF. The chain uses TRBV7-8 and TRBJ1-6, with D maybe TRBD1 (6 bases). From germline, CDR1 is SGHVS and CDR2 FQNEAQ. V was shortened by 2 bases and J by 5 bases, with 13 bases between the two germline ends. The CDR3 sequence is 16 residues long.

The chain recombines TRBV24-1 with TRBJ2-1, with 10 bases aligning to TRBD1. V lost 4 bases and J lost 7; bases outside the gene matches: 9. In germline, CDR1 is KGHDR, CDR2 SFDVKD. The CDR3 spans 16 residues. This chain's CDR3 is CATSESGTGDRNEQFF. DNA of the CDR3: TGTGCCACCAGTGAATCCGGGACAGGGGATAGGAATGAGCAGTTCTTC.

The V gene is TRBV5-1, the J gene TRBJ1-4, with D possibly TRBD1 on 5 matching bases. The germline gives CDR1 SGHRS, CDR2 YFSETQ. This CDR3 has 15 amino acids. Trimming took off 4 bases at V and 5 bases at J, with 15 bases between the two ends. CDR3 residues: CASSQAQNRNEKLFF. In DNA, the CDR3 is TGCGCCAGCAGCCAAGCCCAAAACAGGAATGAAAAACTGTTTTTT.

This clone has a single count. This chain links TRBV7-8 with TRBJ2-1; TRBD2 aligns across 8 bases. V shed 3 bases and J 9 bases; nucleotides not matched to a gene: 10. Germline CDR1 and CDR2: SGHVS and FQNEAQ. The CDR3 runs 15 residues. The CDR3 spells CASSLSGGSRGEQFF. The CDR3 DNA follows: TGTGCCAGCAGCTTGTCGGGAGGGTCTCGGGGTGAGCAGTTCTTC.

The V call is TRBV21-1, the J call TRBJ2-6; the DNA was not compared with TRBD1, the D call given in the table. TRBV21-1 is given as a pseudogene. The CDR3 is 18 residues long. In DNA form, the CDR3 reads TGTGCCAGCAGCAAGTCGGGGCAGGGGATGTCTGGGGCCAACGTCCTGACTTTC. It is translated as CASSKSGQGMSGANVLTF.

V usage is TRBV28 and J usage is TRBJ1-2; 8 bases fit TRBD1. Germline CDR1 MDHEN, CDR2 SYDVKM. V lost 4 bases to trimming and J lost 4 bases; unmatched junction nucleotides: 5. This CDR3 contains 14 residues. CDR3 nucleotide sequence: TGTGCCAGCAGTTCCTCGGACAGGGCCTATGGCTACACCTTC. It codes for CASSSSDRAYGYTF.

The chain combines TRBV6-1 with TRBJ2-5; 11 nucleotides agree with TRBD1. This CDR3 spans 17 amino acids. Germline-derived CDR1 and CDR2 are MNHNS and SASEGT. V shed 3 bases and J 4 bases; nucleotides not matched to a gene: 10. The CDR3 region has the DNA TGTGCCAGCAGTGACGCTCCGGGACAGGGGGTCGGAGAGACCCAGTACTTC. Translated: CASSDAPGQGVGETQYF.

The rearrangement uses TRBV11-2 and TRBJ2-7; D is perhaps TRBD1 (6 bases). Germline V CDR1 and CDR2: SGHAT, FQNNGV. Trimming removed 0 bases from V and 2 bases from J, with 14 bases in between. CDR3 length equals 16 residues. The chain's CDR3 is CASSLDLPSGAYEQYF. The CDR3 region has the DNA TGTGCCAGCAGCTTAGATCTTCCTTCAGGGGCCTACGAGCAGTACTTC.